The 12 T cell receptor beta chains presented below share a single source sample, sequenced in a study of blood T cell repertoires in COVID-19. Libraries were prepared by immunoSEQ multiplex PCR; TCRdb keeps only in-frame clonotypes and omits some of them. The sample carries around 250,000 clones, about four fifths recorded once. Sequencing used peripheral blood. The receptor set was obtained from a woman aged 40 to 50 who had recovered from COVID-19.

The DNA of the CDR3 is TGTGCCAGCAGTCTCCTCGGGAGGATCTCTGGAAACACCATATATTTT. Its translation: CASSLLGRISGNTIYF. This chain links TRBV2 with TRBJ1-3; unclear D gene. The germline V gene has CDR1 SNHLY and CDR2 FYNNEI. The CDR3 runs 16 residues. V lost 5 bases and J 0 bases, leaving 14 bases between the germline ends.

The genes are TRBV5-1 and TRBJ2-3; D uncertain. Germline V CDR1 and CDR2: SGHRS, YFSETQ. The CDR3 consists of 14 residues. V was shortened by 2 bases and J by 0 bases, with 7 bases between the two germline ends. This CDR3 is CASSFSSSTDTQYF. Here the CDR3 DNA reads TGCGCCAGCAGCTTTTCTTCGAGCACAGATACGCAGTATTTT.

V is TRBV11-2 and J is TRBJ2-7; no clear D. In germline, CDR1 is SGHAT, CDR2 FQNNGV. The CDR3 spans 18 residues. Trimming cost V 0 bases and J 0 bases, with 18 bases left between them. CDR3 in amino acids: CASSLDRVRASASYEQYF. Written as DNA, the CDR3 is TGTGCCAGCAGCTTAGACCGGGTGCGAGCGTCCGCCTCCTACGAGCAGTACTTC.

The rearrangement uses TRBV5-4 and TRBJ2-7, with 9 bases matching TRBD1. The germline gives CDR1 SGHNT, CDR2 YYREEE (reference sequence). The V and J ends lost 4 bases and 5 bases, in that order; junction bases with no gene match: 10. The CDR3 loop spans 15 amino acids. The CDR3 coding sequence is TGTGCCAGCAGCACTTCCGGGACAGGGCTCCACGAGCAGTACTTC. Amino acids: CASSTSGTGLHEQYF.

The chain carries TRBV28 and TRBJ1-2; D gene unclear. The germline gives CDR1 MDHEN, CDR2 SYDVKM. V lost 6 bases and J lost 8, with 16 bases in between. The CDR3 length is 13 residues. The CDR3 DNA is TGTGCCAGCAGGGACGGGAACAAAAACGGCTACACCTTC. Translation gives CASRDGNKNGYTF.

J is TRBJ2-2 and V is TRBV30; 7 bases match TRBD1. The germline V gene encodes CDR1 GTSNPN and CDR2 SVGIG (reference sequence). The V gene end was trimmed by 3 bases and the J gene end by 7 bases; junction bases not matched to a gene: 5. The CDR3 length is 13 residues. CDR3 in amino acids: CAWSSTGVGELFF. The CDR3 DNA is TGTGCCTGGAGCTCCACAGGGGTCGGGGAGCTGTTTTTT.

The rearrangement links TRBV18 to TRBJ2-7, with TRBD1 identical over 8 bases. Germline trimming cut 6 bases from V and 2 bases from J; bases unmatched to any gene: 3. CDR1 and CDR2 (germline): KGHSH, LQKENI. The length of the CDR3 is 13 residues. CDR3 coding DNA: TGTGCCAGCTCCGTACAGGGGGCCTACGAGCAGTACTTC. Protein sequence: CASSVQGAYEQYF.

This sequence joins TRBV7-3 and TRBJ2-3, with 12 bases matching TRBD2. The CDR3 spans 19 residues. Germline CDR1 reads SGHTA; CDR2 reads FQGTGA. V lost 1 base, J lost 0 bases, and 8 bases stayed unmatched. Here the CDR3 DNA reads TGTGCCAGCAGCTTAAGGTCTAGCGGGGGGGCGTCCAGCACAGATACGCAGTATTTT. As protein: CASSLRSSGGASSTDTQYF.

A single count supports this clone. The chain couples TRBV28 to TRBJ2-1; 7 positions agree with TRBD1. The V segment lost 2 bases and the J segment 4 bases; nucleotides outside the gene matches: 2. The CDR3 spans 14 residues. From germline, CDR1 is MDHEN and CDR2 SYDVKM. The DNA for the CDR3 is TGTGCCAGCAGTTTAGGGACAGCTTACAATGAGCAGTTCTTC. This encodes CASSLGTAYNEQFF.

The chain joins TRBV2 to TRBJ2-5; D is undetermined. Trimming cost V 4 bases and J 4 bases, with 10 bases left between them. Germline-derived CDR1 and CDR2 are SNHLY and FYNNEI. The CDR3 runs to 13 residues. The DNA of the CDR3 is TGTGCCAGCAGTGGGCTAGAGAGAGAGACCCAGTACTTC. Its protein product is CASSGLERETQYF.

The chain has TRBV7-9 and TRBJ1-6; 11 bases map to TRBD1. The ends lost 1 base at V and 0 bases at J; junction bases unmatched: 5. The CDR3 contains 19 residues. Germline assignment: CDR1 SEHNR and CDR2 FQNEAQ (reference sequence). CDR3 in amino acids: CASSLGTGGSLSYNSPLHF. The CDR3 bases are TGTGCCAGCAGCTTAGGGACAGGGGGCTCTCTCTCCTATAATTCACCCCTCCACTTT.

The rearrangement links TRBV4-1 to TRBJ1-3, with a possible D match to TRBD1 (5 bases). This CDR3 contains 15 residues. Germline assignment: CDR1 MGHRA and CDR2 YSYEKL. V was shortened by 3 bases and J by 4 bases, with 13 bases between the two germline ends. CDR3 protein: CASSQHGTRGNTIYF. CDR3 DNA sequence: TGCGCCAGCAGCCAGCATGGGACTCGCGGAAACACCATATATTTT.